This T cell receptor (beta chain) was found in a study of blood T cell repertoires in COVID-19. Background on the study: The study drew acute and convalescent COVID-19 samples from the United States, Italy and Spain. Sample material is recorded as cDNA or gDNA derived from T cells, B-cell-depleted T cells, or PBMCs.

This CDR3 contains 11 residues. Germline V gene sequence: CDR1 MNHEY, CDR2 SVGAGI. Trimming took off 6 bases at V and 4 bases at J, with 7 bases between the two ends. This clone was picked up a small number of times. Per the authors' pipeline: Counts of nucleated cells, estimated from reference gene primer amplification, were obtained. Clones were sequenced by immunoSEQ multiplex PCR, and TCRdb holds only the in-frame ones, with some missing. The V and J calls and clone size are taken from that table; D and trimming were inferred from the DNA. The repertoire consists of approximately 310,000 clones, with about nine tenths occurring once and the leading ten covering 1%.

This TCR derives from a man aged 50 to 60 with active or convalescent COVID-19. What was sequenced was peripheral blood. The V and J genes are TRBV6-5 and TRBJ2-7, with D hard to call. CDR3 residues: CASSHLYEQYF. DNA for the CDR3: TGTGCCAGCAGCCACCTATACGAGCAGTACTTC.